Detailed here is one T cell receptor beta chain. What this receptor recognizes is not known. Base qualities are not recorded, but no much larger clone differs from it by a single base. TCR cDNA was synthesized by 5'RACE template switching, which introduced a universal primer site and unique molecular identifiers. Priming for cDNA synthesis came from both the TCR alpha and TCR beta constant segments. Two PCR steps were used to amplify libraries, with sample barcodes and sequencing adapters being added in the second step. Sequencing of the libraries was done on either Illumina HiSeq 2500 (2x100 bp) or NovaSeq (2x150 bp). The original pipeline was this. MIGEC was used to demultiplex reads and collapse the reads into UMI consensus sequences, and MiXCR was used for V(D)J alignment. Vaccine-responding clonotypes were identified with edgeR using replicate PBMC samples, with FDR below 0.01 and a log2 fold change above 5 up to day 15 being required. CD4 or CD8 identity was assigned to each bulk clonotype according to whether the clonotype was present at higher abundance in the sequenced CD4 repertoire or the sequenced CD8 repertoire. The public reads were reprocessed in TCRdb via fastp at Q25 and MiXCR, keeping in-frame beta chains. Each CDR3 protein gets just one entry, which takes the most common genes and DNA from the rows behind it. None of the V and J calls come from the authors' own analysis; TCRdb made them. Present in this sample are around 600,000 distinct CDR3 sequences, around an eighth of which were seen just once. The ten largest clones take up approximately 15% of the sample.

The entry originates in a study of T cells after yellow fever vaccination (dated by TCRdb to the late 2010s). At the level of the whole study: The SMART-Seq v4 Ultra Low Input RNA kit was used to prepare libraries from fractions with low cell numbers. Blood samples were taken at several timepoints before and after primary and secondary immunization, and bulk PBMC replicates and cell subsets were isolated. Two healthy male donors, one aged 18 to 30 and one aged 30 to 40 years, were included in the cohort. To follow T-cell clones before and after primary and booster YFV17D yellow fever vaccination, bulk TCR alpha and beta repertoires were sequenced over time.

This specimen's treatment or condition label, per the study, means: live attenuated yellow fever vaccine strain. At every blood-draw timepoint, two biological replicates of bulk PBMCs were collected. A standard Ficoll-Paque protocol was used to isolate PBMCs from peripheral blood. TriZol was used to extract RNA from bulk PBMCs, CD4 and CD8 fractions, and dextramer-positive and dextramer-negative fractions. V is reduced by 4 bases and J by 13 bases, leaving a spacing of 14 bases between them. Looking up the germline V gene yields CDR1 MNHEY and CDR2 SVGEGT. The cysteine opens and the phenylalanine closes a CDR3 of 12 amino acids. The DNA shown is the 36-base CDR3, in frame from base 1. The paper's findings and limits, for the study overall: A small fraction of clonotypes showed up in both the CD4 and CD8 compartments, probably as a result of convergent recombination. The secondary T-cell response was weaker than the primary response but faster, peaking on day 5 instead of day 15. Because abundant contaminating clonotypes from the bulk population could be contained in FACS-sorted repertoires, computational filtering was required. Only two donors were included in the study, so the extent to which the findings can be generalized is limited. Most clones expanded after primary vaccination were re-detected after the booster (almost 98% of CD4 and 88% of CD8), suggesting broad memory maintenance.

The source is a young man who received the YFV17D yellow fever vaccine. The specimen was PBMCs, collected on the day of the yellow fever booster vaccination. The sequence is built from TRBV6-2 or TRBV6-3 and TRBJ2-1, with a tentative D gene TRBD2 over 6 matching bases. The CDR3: CASSWPAGPQFF. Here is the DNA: TGTGCCAGCAGTTGGCCAGCGGGTCCCCAGTTCTTC.